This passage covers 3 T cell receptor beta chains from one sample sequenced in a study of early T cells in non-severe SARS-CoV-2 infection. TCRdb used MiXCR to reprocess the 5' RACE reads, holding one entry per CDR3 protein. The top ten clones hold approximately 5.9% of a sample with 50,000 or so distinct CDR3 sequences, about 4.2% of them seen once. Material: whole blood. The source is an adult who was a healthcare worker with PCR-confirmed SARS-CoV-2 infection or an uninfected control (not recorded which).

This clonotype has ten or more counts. This CDR3 reads CASSFRRDSPLHF. The CDR3 DNA follows: TGTGCCAGCAGCTTCCGCCGTGATTCACCCCTCCACTTT. The chain carries TRBV5-8 and TRBJ1-6; no clear D. V lost 2 bases and J lost 8, with 8 bases in between. The length of the CDR3 is 13 residues. Germline assignment: CDR1 SGHTS and CDR2 YDEGEE.

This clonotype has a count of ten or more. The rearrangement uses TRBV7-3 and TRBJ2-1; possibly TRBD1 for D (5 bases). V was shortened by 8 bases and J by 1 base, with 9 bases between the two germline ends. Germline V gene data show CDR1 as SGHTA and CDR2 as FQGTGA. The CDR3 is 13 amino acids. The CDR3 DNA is TGTGCCAGCTCCTGGACATCCTACAATGAGCAGTTCTTC. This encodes CASSWTSYNEQFF.

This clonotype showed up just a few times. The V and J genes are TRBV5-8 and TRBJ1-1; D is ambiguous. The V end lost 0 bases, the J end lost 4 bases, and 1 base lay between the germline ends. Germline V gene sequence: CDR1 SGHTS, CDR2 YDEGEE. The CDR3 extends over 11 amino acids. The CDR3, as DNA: TGTGCCAGCAGCTTGGTCACTGAAGCTTTCTTT. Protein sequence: CASSLVTEAFF.